A single sample is the source of the 2 T cell receptor beta chains below, sequenced in a study of cytomegalovirus exposure and HLA in healthy donors. Use of 60 Vbeta and 13 Jbeta primers characterized the PCR. Profiled with immunoSEQ multiplex PCR; TCRdb holds only in-frame clones, not every one. The data show some 110,000 clones, more than 9.5% seen once. Sequenced input: PBMCs. The receptors stem from a man aged 40-49 years in good health and CMV-seropositive.

This clone has just a few counts. The V and J genes are TRBV4-2 and TRBJ2-2; no clear D. This CDR3 has 15 residues. The ends were cut back, 3 bases at V and 2 bases at J, with 10 bases in the middle. Germline V gives CDR1 LGHNA, CDR2 YNFKEQ. As DNA, the CDR3 is TGTGCCAGCAGCCAGAACACAATAAACACCGGGGAGCTGTTTTTT. It codes for CASSQNTINTGELFF.

The V call is TRBV11-2, the J call TRBJ2-6, with 10 bases that match TRBD2. The V gene end was trimmed by 3 bases and the J gene end by 0 bases; junction bases not matched to a gene: 8. From germline, CDR1 is SGHAT and CDR2 FQNNGV. CDR3 length: 19 residues. As DNA, the CDR3 is TGTGCCAGCAGCTTGGGGGAACTAGCGGGAACCTCTGGGGCCAACGTCCTGACTTTC. Residues: CASSLGELAGTSGANVLTF.